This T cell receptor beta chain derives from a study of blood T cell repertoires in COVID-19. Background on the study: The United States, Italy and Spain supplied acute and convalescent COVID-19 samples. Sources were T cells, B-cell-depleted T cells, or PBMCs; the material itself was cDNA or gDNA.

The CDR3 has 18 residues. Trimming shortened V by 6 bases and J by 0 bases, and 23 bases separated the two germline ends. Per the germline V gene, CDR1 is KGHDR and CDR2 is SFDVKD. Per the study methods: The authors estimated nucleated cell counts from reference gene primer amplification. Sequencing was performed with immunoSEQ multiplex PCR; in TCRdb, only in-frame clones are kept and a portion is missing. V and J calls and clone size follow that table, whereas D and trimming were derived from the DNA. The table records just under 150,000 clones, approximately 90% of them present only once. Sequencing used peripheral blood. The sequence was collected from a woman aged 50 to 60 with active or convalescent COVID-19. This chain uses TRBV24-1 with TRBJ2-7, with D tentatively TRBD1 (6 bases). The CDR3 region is CATSNGWAGVDSSYEQYF. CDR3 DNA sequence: TGTGCCACCAGTAATGGGTGGGCAGGGGTCGACTCCTCCTACGAGCAGTACTTC.